This TCR beta chain was sequenced in a study of blood T cell repertoires in COVID-19. The V and J ends lost 1 base and 1 base respectively, with 10 bases between them. Germline V lookup: CDR1 LGHNT, CDR2 FRNRAP. CDR3 length: 15 amino acids. The age range of participants was about 18 to 100 years, with residence in roughly 25 US areas. Participants reported their clinical history, and cohort assignment relied on those reports. The data were produced by immunoSEQ multiplex PCR, yet TCRdb's version contains in-frame clones alone and is incomplete. Of about 220,000 clones listed, roughly 90% are singletons.

The origin of this receptor is a woman between 25 and 40 years old who had recovered from COVID-19. This chain uses TRBV12-5 with TRBJ1-1; the D is unclear. Sequenced: PBMCs or T cells enriched from blood (not recorded which). CDR3: CASGLGFGANTEAFF. The CDR3, as DNA: TGTGCTAGTGGTTTGGGGTTCGGAGCGAACACTGAAGCTTTCTTT.